A selection of T cell receptor beta chains follows, all from one sample in a study of control samples from healthy donors and cancer patients. Some clones are missing from TCRdb's copy, which holds only in-frame ones; the method was immunoSEQ multiplex PCR. The sample carries 95,000 to 150,000 clones, more than 85% recorded once. The sequencing sample was made of blood. These receptors originate from a woman in her late teens or twenties in good health. Both conserved end residues are part of each CDR3. Fields, in order: D gene, clone size, V gene, J gene, CDR3 protein, CDR3 DNA. D genes are given only for firm matches. Only part of the rows carry a size: once, few, many, or a class if the clone is expanded.

>-|-|TRBV30|TRBJ2-6
CAWTFDRPSSGANVLTF
TGTGCCTGGACCTTTGACAGACCCAGCTCTGGGGCCAACGTCCTGACTTTC
>-|-|TRBV1|TRBJ2-7
CTSSQRTSGGQLGYEQYF
TGCACCAGCAGCCAAAGGACTAGCGGGGGACAATTAGGCTACGAGCAGTACTTC
>-|-|TRBV2|TRBJ2-6
CASSAPRGANVLTF
TGTGCCAGCAGTGCCCCGCGAGGGGCCAACGTCCTGACTTTC
>TRBD1|-|TRBV10-3|TRBJ1-1
CAISDLAGQWLTEAFF
TGTGCCATCAGCGACCTTGCGGGACAGTGGTTAACTGAAGCTTTCTTT
>TRBD1|few|TRBV4-2|TRBJ1-5
CASSQEGDRGFQPQHF
TGTGCCAGCAGCCAAGAGGGGGACAGGGGATTTCAGCCCCAGCATTTT
>TRBD2|-|TRBV6-5|TRBJ2-5
CASSFSGRQETQYF
TGTGCCAGCAGTTTTAGCGGGCGTCAAGAGACCCAGTACTTC
>-|once|TRBV4-3|TRBJ1-6
CASSQGGDNSPLHF
TGCGCCAGCAGCCAAGGTGGAGATAATTCACCCCTCCACTTT
>-|once|TRBV29-1|TRBJ1-2
CSVKREGWDGYTF
TGCAGCGTTAAGCGGGAGGGGTGGGATGGCTACACCTTC
>TRBD2|-|TRBV9|TRBJ2-3
CASSVVGGGLSTDTQYF
TGTGCCAGCAGCGTAGTTGGCGGGGGGCTAAGCACAGATACGCAGTATTTT
>-|-|TRBV18|TRBJ2-7
CASSPRGYEQYF
TGTGCCAGCTCACCACGGGGCTACGAGCAGTACTTC
>-|-|TRBV7-2|TRBJ1-6
CASSLGVASTLHF
TGTGCCAGCAGCTTGGGGGTTGCGAGCACCCTCCACTTT
>-|-|TRBV5-6|TRBJ1-4
CASSSGPYEEKLFF
TGTGCCAGCAGCTCCGGGCCATACGAAGAAAAACTGTTTTTT
>-|-|TRBV24-1|TRBJ2-1
CATSVGGLSQTAEQFF
TGTGCCACCAGTGTCGGAGGGCTATCCCAAACGGCTGAGCAGTTCTTC
>TRBD2|-|TRBV4-2|TRBJ2-3
CASSQGGRADTQYF
TGTGCCAGCAGCCAAGGCGGGAGGGCAGATACGCAGTATTTT
>-|-|TRBV12-3/TRBV12-4|TRBJ1-4
CASSKRTNEKLFF
TGTGCCAGCAGTAAACGGACGAATGAAAAACTGTTTTTT
>-|-|TRBV7-9|TRBJ1-1
CASSLFTVNTEAFF
TGTGCCAGCAGCTTATTTACAGTGAACACTGAAGCTTTCTTT
>TRBD2|-|TRBV7-9|TRBJ2-1
CASSLGSGGRNEQFF
TGTGCCAGCAGCTTAGGGTCGGGAGGGAGGAATGAGCAGTTCTTC
>-|-|TRBV28|TRBJ2-7
CASSPPRYEQYF
TGTGCCAGCTCTCCTCCCCGATACGAGCAGTACTTC
>-|-|TRBV4-3|TRBJ1-2
CASSQSLNYGYTF
TGCGCCAGCAGCCAAAGCCTCAACTATGGCTACACCTTC
>TRBD1|-|TRBV7-2|TRBJ2-5
CASRRQGSSQETQYF
TGTGCCAGCAGAAGACAGGGGTCGAGCCAAGAGACCCAGTACTTC
>-|-|TRBV2|TRBJ2-7
CASSEPRTVWGEQYF
TGTGCCAGCAGTGAACCCCGGACAGTATGGGGCGAGCAGTACTTC
>-|once|TRBV2|TRBJ1-4
CASRYTLEFNEKLFF
TGTGCCAGCAGATATACCCTAGAATTCAATGAAAAACTGTTTTTT
>-|-|TRBV19|TRBJ2-7
CASSNQGGPYEQYF
TGTGCCAGTAGTAATCAGGGTGGTCCCTACGAGCAGTACTTC
>TRBD2|once|TRBV5-5|TRBJ2-3
CASSSMTSASTDTQYF
TGTGCCAGCAGCTCAATGACTAGCGCTAGCACAGATACGCAGTATTTT
>-|-|TRBV6-2/TRBV6-3|TRBJ2-5
CASSQGLETQYF
TGTGCCAGCAGCCAGGGTCTAGAGACCCAGTACTTC
>-|-|TRBV3-1/TRBV3-2|TRBJ1-1
CASSQEGTIYNTEAFF
TGTGCCAGCAGCCAAGAAGGGACAATCTACAACACTGAAGCTTTCTTT
>-|once|TRBV5-1|TRBJ2-3
CASSLQGGSDTQYF
TGCGCCAGCAGCTTACAGGGGGGGTCGGATACGCAGTATTTT
>TRBD1|-|TRBV9|TRBJ2-5
CASSTRDRGGGRQETQYF
TGTGCCAGCAGCACCCGGGACAGGGGAGGAGGTCGCCAAGAGACCCAGTACTTC
>-|-|TRBV28|TRBJ1-2
CASRRLDHYGYTF
TGTGCCAGCAGGCGATTAGACCACTATGGCTACACCTTC
>-|-|TRBV15|TRBJ2-7
CATSTPRSVPYEQYF
TGTGCCACCAGCACCCCCCGCAGTGTCCCCTACGAGCAGTACTTC
>TRBD2|few|TRBV5-6|TRBJ2-3
CAGLKRGGQDTQYF
TGTGCCGGCCTAAAGCGGGGGGGCCAAGATACGCAGTATTTT
>-|-|TRBV29-1|TRBJ1-2
CSPPPDTDLGGYTF
TGCAGCCCCCCGCCGGACACTGACCTCGGGGGCTACACCTTC